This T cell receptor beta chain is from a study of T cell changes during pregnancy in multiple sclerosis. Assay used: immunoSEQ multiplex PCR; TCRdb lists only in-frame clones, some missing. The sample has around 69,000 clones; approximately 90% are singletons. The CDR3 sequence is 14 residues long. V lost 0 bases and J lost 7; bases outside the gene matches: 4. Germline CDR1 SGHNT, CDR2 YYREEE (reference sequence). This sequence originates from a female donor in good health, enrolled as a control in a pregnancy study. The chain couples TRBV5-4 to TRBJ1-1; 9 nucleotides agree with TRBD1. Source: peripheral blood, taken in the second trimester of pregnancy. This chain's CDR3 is CASSLALTGGEAFF. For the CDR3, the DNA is TGTGCCAGCAGCTTGGCACTGACAGGGGGTGAAGCTTTCTTT.